These 5 T cell receptor beta chains share one sample of origin, sequenced in a study of early T cells in non-severe SARS-CoV-2 infection. TCRdb processed the 5' RACE reads anew with MiXCR; each CDR3 protein has one entry. The repertoire holds about 50,000 distinct CDR3 sequences, with almost 9.5% as singletons. Sample: whole blood. The receptors were sampled from an adult who was a healthcare worker with PCR-confirmed SARS-CoV-2 infection or an uninfected control (not recorded which).

This clonotype was observed at least ten times. The chain combines TRBV28 with TRBJ1-5, with a weak D call TRBD1 (5 bases). The germline V gene has CDR1 MDHEN and CDR2 SYDVKM. The germline V and J ends were trimmed by 6 bases and 0 bases, with 15 bases remaining between them. This CDR3 comprises 16 residues. CDR3 residues: CASRGDGDYSNQPQHF. The CDR3 DNA reads TGTGCCAGCAGGGGGGACGGGGATTATAGCAATCAGCCCCAGCATTTT.

There are a few counts of this clonotype. V gene TRBV6-5 combines with J gene TRBJ1-5; TRBD1 matches at 7 bases. There are 13 residues in the CDR3. From germline, CDR1 is MNHEY and CDR2 SVGAGI. The trim removed 5 bases at V and 4 bases at J, leaving 2 bases unmatched. DNA for the CDR3: TGTGCCAGCAGTCAGACAGGGAATCAGCCCCAGCATTTT. Translating gives CASSQTGNQPQHF.

This clonotype showed up many times. The chain uses TRBV7-6 and TRBJ1-2; TRBD1 aligns across 7 bases. With V trimmed by 4 bases and J by 4 bases, 12 bases remained unmatched. CDR3 size: 16 residues. Germline CDR1 SGHVS, CDR2 FNYEAQ. The CDR3 is CASSSIRGRRGYGYTF. Written as DNA, the CDR3 is TGTGCCAGCAGCTCTATTAGGGGGCGCCGAGGCTATGGCTACACCTTC.

This clonotype came up many times. V gene TRBV7-6 combines with J gene TRBJ2-7; 8 bases map to TRBD2. Germline V gene lookup returns CDR1 SGHVS and CDR2 FNYEAQ. CDR3 size: 13 residues. Losses at the gene ends were 8 bases for V and 6 bases for J; bases not matched to a gene: 9. The CDR3 DNA reads as TGTGCCAGCGCGGGAGCGGGAGCCCGCGAGCAGTACTTC. Its translation is CASAGAGAREQYF.

This clonotype was seen a few times. The gene calls are TRBV28 and TRBJ2-1, with TRBD1 identical over 11 bases. Per germline, CDR1 MDHEN and CDR2 SYDVKM. J was trimmed by 4 bases and V by 5 bases; bases with no gene match: 7. The CDR3 covers 16 residues. CDR3 region: CASSPSGDRGYNEQFF. In DNA form, the CDR3 reads TGTGCCAGCAGTCCCTCAGGGGACAGGGGGTACAATGAGCAGTTCTTC. The full variable domain, its missing parts supplied by reference TRBV28 and TRBJ2-1, is DVKVTQSSRYLVKRTGEKVFLECVQDMDHENMFWYRQDPGLGLRLIYFSYDVKMKEKGDIPEGYSVSREKKERFSLILESASTNQTSMYLCASSPSGDRGYNEQFFGPGTRLTVL.